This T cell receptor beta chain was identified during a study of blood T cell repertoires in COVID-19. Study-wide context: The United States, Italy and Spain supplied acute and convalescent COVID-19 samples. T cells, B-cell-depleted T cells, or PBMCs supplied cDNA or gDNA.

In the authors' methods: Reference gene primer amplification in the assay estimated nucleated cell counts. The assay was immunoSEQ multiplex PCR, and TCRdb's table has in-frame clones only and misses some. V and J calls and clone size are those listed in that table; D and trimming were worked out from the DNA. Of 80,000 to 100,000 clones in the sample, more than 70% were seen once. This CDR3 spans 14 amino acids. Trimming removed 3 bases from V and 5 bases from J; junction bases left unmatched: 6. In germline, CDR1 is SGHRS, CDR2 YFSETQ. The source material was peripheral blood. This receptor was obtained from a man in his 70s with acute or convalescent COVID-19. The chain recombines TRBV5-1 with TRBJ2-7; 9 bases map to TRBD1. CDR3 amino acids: CASSSGTGRDEQYF. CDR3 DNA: TGCGCCAGCAGCTCCGGGACAGGGAGGGACGAGCAGTACTTC.